This TCR beta chain was profiled in a study of blood T cell repertoires in COVID-19. Study details: T cells, B-cell-depleted T cells, or PBMCs provided the cDNA or gDNA that served as material.

Original analysis: Amplification of reference gene primers was used by the study to estimate nucleated cell counts. Some clones are missing from TCRdb's copy, which holds only in-frame ones; the method was immunoSEQ multiplex PCR. For V, J and clone size, that table is used; D and trimming come from the DNA. The sample consists of some 300,000 clones, 90% of them appearing once. Losses at the gene ends were 3 bases for V and 6 bases for J; bases not matched to a gene: 4. Looked up from germline, CDR1 is LNHDA and CDR2 is SQIVND (reference sequence). CDR3 size: 13 residues. The chain has TRBV19 and TRBJ1-2; 7 positions match TRBD1. The source of this sequence is a woman between 45 and 60 years old with COVID-19, enrolled during active disease. Sequencing input: peripheral blood. CDR3 bases: TGTGCCAGTAGTATTACCAGGGGGGATGGCTACACCTTC. Translating gives CASSITRGDGYTF.